Listed here is a single TCR beta chain. Its antigen specificity is not known. No much larger clone exists at a distance of one base, and base qualities are not known. The CDR3 regions of human TCRbeta chains were subjected to immunosequencing. The source study handled its data this way. TCRs in the repertoires were compared against a reference library of SARS-CoV-2-specific TCRs that had been generated with the MIRA antigen-specificity platform. Breadth meant the fraction of unique TCRs that were SARS-CoV-2-associated, whereas depth meant the fraction of total T cells that were SARS-CoV-2-associated. Using the MIRA data, each spike-specific TCR was assigned both to the spike region to which the TCR was reactive and to a CD4 or CD8 class. Log10-transformed breadth and depth values were compared by one-way ANOVA with Sidak's multiple comparisons tests. TCRdb obtained this table from immuneACCESS and retained in-frame rearrangements with V and J assigned. These tables miss some clones; where compared with another copy, unresolved V genes account for less than half of the shortfall, and the remainder is unexplained. V, J and clone size were drawn from that table, and D and trimming were deduced from the DNA. Here the sample has approximately 80,000 clones; approximately 86% occur a single time. The top ten clonotypes cover 24% of the sample.

The data were taken from a study of T cell responses to AZD1222 COVID-19 vaccine (dated by TCRdb to the early 2020s). General notes on the study: AZD1222 recipients with second doses at about 4 weeks or about 12 weeks were pooled, because spike-specific TCR depth and breadth did not differ between schedules. TCR sequencing was performed for fewer than 250 trial participants, of whom some 200 were given two doses of AZD1222 and some 26 were given two doses of MenACWY control vaccine. Trial participants were enrolled by age into 18-55, 56-69 and 70-plus year subgroups, with approximately 160, 26 and 62 TCR-sequenced participants respectively. The research as a whole found: Epitopes outside the regions mutated in the B.1.351 and B.1.1.7 variants were reportedly recognized by nearly half of the unique spike-specific TCRs. A significant rise in spike-specific TCR breadth and depth was observed after two AZD1222 doses relative to day 0 and relative to MenACWY recipients. In the small 56-69-year group, the increase in depth fell short of significance, most likely because of low power. Because no day 14 peak-response samples were available, repertoires were characterized only after the peak T cell response. Most participants were white British and females outnumbered males, and the authors suggested that clonal diversity may have been underestimated. The vaccine-associated CD4 TCRs covered the entire spike protein, and the dominant responses fell in regions 160-218 and 743-854. Conclusions about previously exposed vaccinees are limited because only six or seven AZD1222 recipients were SARS-CoV-2 seropositive at baseline.

Trimming accounts for 3 bases at V and 5 bases at J, while the number of junction bases matched to no gene is 6. From the cysteine up to the phenylalanine, the CDR3 has a length of 15 residues. The DNA shown is the 45-base CDR3, in frame from base 1. The germline V gene yields KGHSH for CDR1 and LQKENI for CDR2. The sample's time point label, decoded: baseline before first vaccination. The vaccinee samples were drawn from two UK trials, COV001 and COV002, one of which was a single-blind randomized controlled phase 2/3 trial testing AZD1222 (ChAdOx1 nCoV-19) in healthy adults. Trial participant PBMC samples were collected at day 0 and day 28 after the second dose for TCRbeta chain sequencing.

This TCR derives from an adult in good health. The input for sequencing was peripheral blood, taken on day 0 of AZD1222 vaccination. The sequence joins TRBV18 to TRBJ2-7, and TRBD1 matches 11 of the central bases. Read as DNA, the sequence is TGTGCCAGCTCACCTTCCGGGACAGGGGGACACGAGCAGTACTTC. Translated, it reads CASSPSGTGGHEQYF.